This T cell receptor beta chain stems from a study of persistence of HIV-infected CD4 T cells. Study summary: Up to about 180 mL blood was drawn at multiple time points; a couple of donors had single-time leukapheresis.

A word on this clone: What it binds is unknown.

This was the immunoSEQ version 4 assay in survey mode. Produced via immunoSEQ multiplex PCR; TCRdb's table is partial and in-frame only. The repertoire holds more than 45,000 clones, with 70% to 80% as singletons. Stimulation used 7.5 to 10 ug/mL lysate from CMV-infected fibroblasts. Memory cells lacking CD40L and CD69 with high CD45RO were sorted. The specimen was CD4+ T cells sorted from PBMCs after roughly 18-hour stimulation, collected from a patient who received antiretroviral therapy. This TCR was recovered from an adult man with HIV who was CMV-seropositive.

The CDR3 DNA reads as TGCGCCAGCAGGGGGTGGGGCACAGAGACCTACGAGCAGTACTTC. It is translated as CASRGWGTETYEQYF. The J gene is TRBJ2-7, the V gene TRBV10-2; TRBD1 is a possible D gene (5 bases). Per the germline V gene, CDR1 is WSHSY and CDR2 is SAAADI. V lost 6 bases, J lost 2 bases, and 17 bases lay in between. This CDR3 is 15 amino acids long.